The rows below give T cell receptor beta chains drawn from one sample of a study of cytomegalovirus exposure and HLA in healthy donors. Profiled with immunoSEQ multiplex PCR; TCRdb holds only in-frame clones, not every one. In all, the sample yields about 200,000 clones. Material: PBMCs. The source of these receptors is a girl aged 2 to 9 in good health and CMV-seropositive. Both conserved end residues are part of each CDR3. The D gene is left open where the match is weak.

TRBJ2-5 | TRBV2 | TRBD2 | CASRLALETQYF | TGTGCCAGCAGACTAGCGCTGGAGACCCAGTACTTC
TRBJ2-7 | TRBV7-9 | TRBD1 | CASSLPGQPSYEQYF | TGTGCCAGCAGCTTACCGGGACAGCCGTCCTACGAGCAGTACTTC
TRBJ2-7 | TRBV4-1 | TRBD2 | CASSPSSGYPYEQYF | TGCGCCAGCAGCCCGTCTAGCGGGTACCCCTACGAGCAGTACTTC
TRBJ1-1 | TRBV9 | . | CASTPDREAFF | TGTGCCAGCACCCCCGACAGGGAAGCTTTCTTT
TRBJ2-1 | TRBV10-1 | TRBD2 | CASSESGTTSNEQFF | TGCGCCAGCAGTGAGTCCGGGACTACCTCCAATGAGCAGTTCTTC
TRBJ1-1 | TRBV6-6 | . | CASSYPPAPGTEAFF | TGTGCCAGCAGTTACCCTCCAGCCCCGGGGACTGAAGCTTTCTTT
TRBJ1-1 | TRBV11-3 | . | CASSLSTSSEAFF | TGTGCCAGCAGCCTTTCAACCAGTTCTGAAGCTTTCTTT
TRBJ1-5 | TRBV28 | . | CASSSQGIQPQHF | TGTGCCAGCAGTTCGCAGGGGATTCAGCCCCAGCATTTT
TRBJ2-1 | TRBV5-4 | . | CASSHKVGPSYNEQFF | TGTGCCAGCAGCCACAAAGTGGGCCCCTCCTACAATGAGCAGTTCTTC
TRBJ2-3 | TRBV6-4 | TRBD2 | CASSEGLAANTQYF | TGTGCCAGCAGTGAGGGACTAGCGGCGAATACGCAGTATTTT
TRBJ1-6 | TRBV30 | TRBD1 | CAWSPDRDSPLHF | TGTGCCTGGAGCCCCGACAGGGACTCACCCCTCCACTTT
TRBJ1-2 | TRBV9 | . | CASSVAYQGTYGYTF | TGTGCCAGCAGCGTAGCTTACCAGGGAACCTATGGCTACACCTTC
TRBJ2-1 | TRBV9 | TRBD2 | CASSVATSGLHNEQFF | TGTGCCAGCAGCGTGGCGACTAGCGGGTTGCACAATGAGCAGTTCTTC
TRBJ2-3 | TRBV2 | TRBD2 | CASRTSGIINTQYF | TGTGCCAGCAGGACTAGCGGGATCATAAATACGCAGTATTTT
TRBJ1-1 | TRBV29-1 | . | CSVWRGEGTEAFF | TGCAGCGTTTGGAGAGGGGAGGGCACTGAAGCTTTCTTT
TRBJ1-2 | TRBV6-1 | . | CASSFQLSANYGYTF | TGTGCCAGCAGTTTCCAACTGAGTGCTAACTATGGCTACACCTTC
TRBJ2-7 | TRBV28 | TRBD1 | CASTSPGTATYEQYF | TGTGCCAGCACCAGCCCCGGGACAGCTACCTACGAGCAGTACTTC
TRBJ1-1 | TRBV28 | TRBD1 | CASSDRVVNTEAFF | TGTGCCAGCAGTGACAGGGTGGTTAACACTGAAGCTTTCTTT
TRBJ2-2 | TRBV7-9 | . | CASSKQGAVTGELFF | TGTGCCAGCAGCAAACAGGGCGCCGTCACCGGGGAGCTGTTTTTT
TRBJ1-2 | TRBV29-1 | . | CSVEGWGGYTF | TGCAGCGTTGAAGGGTGGGGCGGCTACACCTTC
TRBJ2-1 | TRBV5-1 | . | CASSLAGSRGAYNEQFF | TGCGCCAGCAGCTTGGCCGGTTCGCGGGGTGCCTACAATGAGCAGTTCTTC
TRBJ1-1 | TRBV5-1 | . | CASRWTELSEAFF | TGCGCCAGCAGATGGACAGAACTCTCTGAAGCTTTCTTT
TRBJ1-1 | TRBV7-9 | TRBD1 | CASSLGQKNTEAFF | TGTGCCAGCAGCTTGGGACAGAAAAACACTGAAGCTTTCTTT
TRBJ2-1 | TRBV12-5 | TRBD2 | CASGSVAGGSQFF | TGTGCTAGTGGTTCGGTAGCGGGAGGGTCTCAGTTCTTC
TRBJ2-5 | TRBV29-1 | . | CSAENRGGETQYF | TGCAGCGCGGAGAACAGGGGGGGAGAGACCCAGTACTTC